A single sample is the source of the 11 T cell receptor beta chains below, sequenced in a study of response to subunit inactivated influenza vaccine. One entry per CDR3 protein results from TCRdb running MiXCR on the RT-PCR reads. The profile shows about 150,000 distinct CDR3 sequences, roughly 10% of them singletons. Here the sequenced sample was CD8+ T cells sorted from PBMCs, taken about 23 months after vaccination. The receptors here all came from a man aged 50-75 years who received an inactivated influenza vaccine.

This clonotype occurred many times. One junction end disagrees with the germline gene, perhaps due to a read error. The chain carries TRBV6-2 or TRBV6-3 and TRBJ2-1, with D possibly being TRBD2 (5 bases). Germline V gene lookup returns CDR1 MNHEY and CDR2 SVGEGT. The length of the CDR3 is 13 residues. Written as DNA, the CDR3 is TGCGCCAGCAGCTTGGCGGGTTACAATGAGCAGTTCTTC. Translating gives CASSLAGYNEQFF.

This clonotype has more than one count but fewer than ten. The rearrangement joins TRBV9 to TRBJ2-3; TRBD2 matches 10 bases. V dropped 1 base and J dropped 6; count of bases not matched to a gene: 11. The CDR3 is 17 residues long. Per the germline V gene, CDR1 is SGDLS and CDR2 is YYNGEE. DNA for the CDR3: TGTGCCAGCAGCGTATCCTACGGACTAGCGGCGATCGATACGCAGTATTTT. Its protein product is CASSVSYGLAAIDTQYF.

This clonotype was picked up many times. V is TRBV29-1 and J is TRBJ2-1, with 8 bases lining up with TRBD2. With 6 bases clipped from V and 6 bases from J, the junction kept 19 bases outside the gene matches. The CDR3 length is 17 residues. Germline V lookup: CDR1 SQVTM, CDR2 ANQGSEA. The CDR3 loop reads CSVPKSGGLAQTNEQFF. The DNA for the CDR3 is TGCAGCGTACCAAAATCGGGTGGACTAGCCCAAACCAATGAGCAGTTCTTC.

The chain uses TRBV2 and TRBJ2-7, with D maybe TRBD1 (6 bases). The germline V gene has CDR1 SNHLY and CDR2 FYNNEI. This CDR3 is 12 amino acids long. V lost 3 bases and J lost 5, with 8 bases in between. As DNA, the CDR3 is TGTGCCAGCAGTGACAGGGGACACGAGCAGTACTTC. Translating gives CASSDRGHEQYF.

This sequence joins TRBV4-2 and TRBJ2-3; the match to TRBD2 covers 7 bases. The CDR3 covers 17 residues. V shed 3 bases and J 2 bases; nucleotides not matched to a gene: 11. Germline assignment: CDR1 LGHNA and CDR2 YNFKEQ. The CDR3 DNA is TGTGCCAGCAGCCAGCTTGTAAGGGGAGGGGACACAGATACGCAGTATTTT. This gives the protein CASSQLVRGGDTDTQYF.

This clonotype showed up just a few times. The chain employs TRBV6-5 and TRBJ2-7; 8 bases line up with TRBD1. The CDR3 sequence is 14 residues long. The V gene's germline CDR1 is MNHEY and CDR2 SVGAGI. After removal of 4 bases from V and 6 bases from J, the junction contained 8 bases not matched to a gene. CDR3 in amino acids: CASSSGQGRFEQYF. In DNA, the CDR3 is TGTGCCAGCAGTTCCGGACAGGGAAGGTTCGAGCAGTACTTC.

This clonotype was seen more than once but under ten times. The V and J genes are TRBV6-2 or TRBV6-3 and TRBJ2-5; 7 bases match TRBD1. Germline V gene lookup returns CDR1 MNHEY and CDR2 SVGEGT. V gave up 5 bases and J gave up 3 bases; unmatched junction bases: 9. The CDR3 extends over 15 amino acids. CDR3 nucleotide sequence: TGTGCCAGCAGTAGCCTGGGACAGCAGGAAGAGACCCAGTACTTC. Translation: CASSSLGQQEETQYF.

This clonotype was seen at least ten times. The genes are TRBV3-1 and TRBJ2-3; 8 bases agree with TRBD2. The germline gives CDR1 LGHDT, CDR2 YNNKEL (reference sequence). With 4 bases clipped from V and 4 bases from J, the junction kept 10 bases outside the gene matches. This CDR3 comprises 16 residues. CDR3 sequence (DNA): TGTGCCAGCAGCCCTGGGGTGTGGCGGGAGGCAGATACGCAGTATTTT. It codes for CASSPGVWREADTQYF.

Many counts were recorded for this clonotype. The gene calls are TRBV6-5 and TRBJ2-1; D unresolved. This CDR3 spans 12 amino acids. Trimming stripped 4 bases from V and 7 bases from J, with 8 bases between. Germline CDR1 and CDR2: MNHEY and SVGAGI. In DNA form, the CDR3 reads TGTGCCAGCAGTTCGATTTTGAATGAGCAGTTCTTC. It codes for CASSSILNEQFF.

This clonotype was recorded at least ten times. The junction shows a germline mismatch at one end, possibly a read error. The rearrangement uses TRBV4-1 and TRBJ2-1; the match to TRBD2 covers 8 bases. Germline V lookup: CDR1 MGHRA, CDR2 YSYEKL. The CDR3 has 11 residues. The CDR3 sequence: CASSQGLERFF. The CDR3 region has the DNA TGCGCCAGCAGCCAGGGACTAGAGCGGTTCTTC.

This clonotype was observed a few times. The rearrangement uses TRBV20-1 and TRBJ2-7; a weak D match, TRBD2 (5 bases). Looked up from germline, CDR1 is DFQATT and CDR2 is SNEGSKA (reference sequence). The length of the CDR3 is 14 residues. V gave up 2 bases and J gave up 5 bases, with 16 bases separating them. CDR3 sequence reads: CSARPTPGSNEQYF. CDR3 sequence (DNA): TGCAGTGCTAGACCCACTCCGGGGTCCAACGAGCAGTACTTC.